These T cell receptor beta chains were read from a single sample in a study of blood T cell repertoires in COVID-19. TCRdb's copy holds only in-frame clones and misses some; the assay was immunoSEQ multiplex PCR. The data hold about 170,000 clones, with roughly 84% observed a single time. Sample: peripheral blood. The receptors shown here come from a man between 65 and 85 years old with active or convalescent COVID-19. CDR3s include the opening cysteine and the closing phenylalanine or tryptophan. The D gene is left open where the match is weak. Some rows have no size entry. The others give once, few or many, or a class for an expanded clone.

TRBJ2-7 | TRBV2 | - | many | CASRARSYEQYF | TGTGCCAGCAGAGCTAGAAGCTACGAGCAGTACTTC
TRBJ1-4 | TRBV18 | TRBD1 | few | CASSPDGQADIEKLFF | TGTGCCAGCTCACCAGATGGACAGGCAGATATCGAAAAACTGTTTTTT
TRBJ2-5 | TRBV24-1 | TRBD1 | - | CATSGGQGSWETQYF | TGTGCCACCAGTGGGGGACAGGGGTCGTGGGAGACCCAGTACTTC
TRBJ1-2 | TRBV19 | TRBD1 | - | CASSPGGTGRYGYTF | TGTGCCAGTAGTCCCGGGGGGACAGGGCGCTATGGCTACACCTTC
TRBJ1-2 | TRBV27 | - | - | CASSGGGAPNYGYTF | TGTGCCAGCAGCGGCGGCGGGGCCCCTAACTATGGCTACACCTTC
TRBJ1-2 | TRBV28 | - | - | CASSTANYGYTF | TGTGCCAGCAGTACAGCCAACTATGGCTACACCTTC
TRBJ2-2 | TRBV11-2 | - | - | CASSLFSGLNTGELFF | TGTGCCAGCAGCTTATTTTCAGGTCTGAACACCGGGGAGCTGTTTTTT
TRBJ2-3 | TRBV11-1 | - | - | CASSLTGVWYF | TGTGCCAGCAGCTTAACGGGGGTTTGGTATTTT
TRBJ1-2 | TRBV3-1/TRBV3-2 | TRBD1 | - | CASSHGTENYGYTF | TGTGCCAGCAGCCACGGGACAGAAAACTATGGCTACACCTTC
TRBJ2-7 | TRBV11-2 | - | - | CASSAEGAGTAGEQYF | TGTGCCAGCAGCGCCGAGGGGGCGGGGACGGCGGGCGAGCAGTACTTC
TRBJ2-7 | TRBV28 | - | - | CASRGVRRYYEQYF | TGTGCCAGCAGAGGGGTCCGCCGGTACTACGAGCAGTACTTC
TRBJ2-1 | TRBV19 | TRBD2 | few | CASSIVLAGGEEQFF | TGTGCCAGTAGTATAGTGCTAGCGGGAGGGGAAGAGCAGTTCTTC
TRBJ2-1 | TRBV11-2 | - | - | CASSLGPPDRSSYNEQFF | TGTGCCAGCAGCCTAGGCCCCCCCGACAGGAGCTCCTACAATGAGCAGTTCTTC
TRBJ1-2 | TRBV5-4 | - | - | CASSLGGLTYGYTF | TGTGCCAGCAGCCTTGGGGGCCTGACCTATGGCTACACCTTC
TRBJ1-4 | TRBV27 | TRBD1 | - | CASRQPGQGEKLFF | TGTGCCAGCAGGCAGCCGGGACAGGGGGAAAAACTGTTTTTT
TRBJ1-1 | TRBV9 | - | once | CASSEGLAVPEAFF | TGTGCCAGCAGCGAAGGACTGGCGGTCCCTGAAGCTTTCTTT
TRBJ2-1 | TRBV7-3 | TRBD2 | - | CASSPGTSGGDEQFF | TGTGCCAGCAGCCCCGGGACTAGCGGGGGCGATGAGCAGTTCTTC
TRBJ2-1 | TRBV7-9 | - | - | CASSPRWGRSISYNEQFF | TGTGCCAGCAGCCCGCGGTGGGGCCGATCGATCTCCTACAATGAGCAGTTCTTC
TRBJ1-4 | TRBV6-1 | - | - | CASRGGVGVEEKLFF | TGTGCCAGCCGAGGAGGGGTGGGTGTTGAGGAAAAACTGTTTTTT
TRBJ2-7 | TRBV12-3/TRBV12-4 | - | - | CASSQQGGGEQYF | TGTGCCAGCAGTCAACAGGGCGGTGGCGAGCAGTACTTC
TRBJ2-5 | TRBV6-2/TRBV6-3 | TRBD1 | once | CASSSRTGLGETQYF | TGTGCCAGCAGTTCAAGGACAGGGCTCGGAGAGACCCAGTACTTC
TRBJ2-7 | TRBV19 | - | - | CASSIYFSSYEQYF | TGTGCCAGTAGTATTTATTTTAGCTCCTACGAGCAGTACTTC
TRBJ1-6 | TRBV7-6 | - | - | CASSLVEPNSPLHF | TGTGCCAGCAGCTTAGTCGAGCCCAATTCACCCCTCCACTTT
TRBJ2-6 | TRBV9 | - | - | CASSVDSSGANVLTF | TGTGCCAGCAGCGTAGATAGCTCTGGGGCCAACGTCCTGACTTTC
TRBJ2-1 | TRBV19 | TRBD1 | - | CASSIAQGSYNEQFF | TGTGCCAGTAGTATAGCACAGGGGTCCTACAATGAGCAGTTCTTC
TRBJ2-5 | TRBV6-6 | - | once | CASRGTRNQETQYF | TGTGCCAGCAGGGGTACTAGAAATCAAGAGACCCAGTACTTC
TRBJ2-2 | TRBV5-1 | - | - | CASSLAWEPNTGELFF | TGCGCCAGCAGCTTGGCGTGGGAGCCCAACACCGGGGAGCTGTTTTTT
TRBJ2-7 | TRBV15 | TRBD1 | - | CATSRRTGGEQYF | TGTGCCACCAGCAGGCGGACAGGGGGCGAGCAGTACTTC
TRBJ2-1 | TRBV28 | TRBD2 | - | CASSLIGRGAHNEQFF | TGTGCCAGCAGTTTAATTGGGAGGGGCGCCCACAATGAGCAGTTCTTC
TRBJ1-4 | TRBV29-1 | - | - | CSVEEGGDEKLFF | TGCAGCGTTGAGGAGGGAGGGGATGAAAAACTGTTTTTT
TRBJ2-7 | TRBV7-2 | TRBD1 | - | CASSRGQISYEQYF | TGTGCCAGCAGCAGGGGACAGATCTCCTACGAGCAGTACTTC
TRBJ2-2 | TRBV9 | TRBD1 | - | CASRGNRGPPNTGELFF | TGTGCCAGCAGAGGAAACAGGGGACCGCCGAACACCGGGGAGCTGTTTTTT